Each of the 10 T cell receptor beta chains below was sequenced from the same sample in a study of blood T cell repertoires in COVID-19. Repertoires were generated with immunoSEQ multiplex PCR, while TCRdb's copy carries only in-frame clones and drops some. This sample yields 150,000 to 200,000 clones, of which 92% are seen a single time; roughly 5% belongs to the top ten. The sample comprised peripheral blood. These receptors all come from a man aged 25 to 45 with COVID-19, enrolled during active disease.

J is TRBJ1-1 and V is TRBV28; D ambiguous. Per germline, CDR1 MDHEN and CDR2 SYDVKM. The V end lost 3 bases, the J end lost 6 bases, and 8 bases lay between the germline ends. The CDR3 covers 12 residues. The DNA of the CDR3 is TGTGCCAGCAGTTTGAAGCACCCTGAAGCTTTCTTT. Its protein is CASSLKHPEAFF.

Details on this clone: This sample also contains other DNA sequences that code for the same CDR3. The V call is TRBV18, the J call TRBJ2-3; a weak D match, TRBD1 (6 bases). Germline CDR1 reads KGHSH; CDR2 reads LQKENI. The CDR3 length is 14 residues. The V and J ends lost 0 bases and 4 bases respectively, with 8 bases between them. In DNA, the CDR3 is TGTGCCAGCTCACCACCTGGGGGCGCAGATACGCAGTATTTT. Protein sequence: CASSPPGGADTQYF. The full variable domain, completed using reference TRBV18 and TRBJ2-3, is NAGVMQNPRHLVRRRGQEARLRCSPMKGHSHVYWYRQLPEEGLKFMVYLQKENIIDESGMPKERFSAEFPKEGPSILRIQQVVRGDSAAYFCASSPPGGADTQYFGPGTRLTVL.

This chain uses TRBV30 with TRBJ1-1, with a weak D call TRBD1 (6 bases). Deletions cut 3 bases from V and 0 bases from J, with 8 bases between. CDR1 is GTSNPN and CDR2 is SVGIG in the germline V gene (reference sequence). The length of the CDR3 is 13 residues. The CDR3 here is CAWRRTVNTEAFF. DNA for the CDR3: TGTGCCTGGAGGAGGACAGTGAACACTGAAGCTTTCTTT.

V gene TRBV4-3 combines with J gene TRBJ2-7; D may be TRBD1 (6 bases). V lost 2 bases and J lost 2, with 19 bases in between. Germline-derived CDR1 and CDR2 are LGHNA and YSLEER. CDR3 size: 17 residues. The DNA for the CDR3 is TGCGCCAGCAGCCAAAGGTTTTCGGCAGGGGATCCCTACGAGCAGTACTTC. Protein: CASSQRFSAGDPYEQYF.

This clone appeared a single time. V is TRBV10-3 and J is TRBJ2-7; 7 bases fit TRBD1. The CDR3 is 17 amino acids. V lost 0 bases to trimming and J lost 4 bases; unmatched junction nucleotides: 12. Germline CDR1 ENHRY, CDR2 SYGVKD. The CDR3 protein is CAISESGYTGDLYEQYF. The CDR3 DNA is TGTGCCATCAGTGAGTCGGGATATACAGGGGATCTATACGAGCAGTACTTC.

CDR3 DNA: TGTGCCAGCAGCTTATCGGACCGCTATGGCCACAGGAGTTCACCCCTCCACTTT. Its translation is CASSLSDRYGHRSSPLHF. The rearrangement joins TRBV7-2 to TRBJ1-6; possible D gene TRBD1, 5 bases. The germline V gene encodes CDR1 SGHTA and CDR2 FQGNSA. This CDR3 region has 18 residues. Trimming took off 2 bases at V and 9 bases at J, with 23 bases between the two ends.

V usage is TRBV5-1 and J usage is TRBJ2-3; a possible D gene is TRBD2 (6 bases). V dropped 3 bases and J dropped 3 bases, with 8 bases sitting between them. The length of the CDR3 is 13 residues. Germline V gene lookup returns CDR1 SGHRS and CDR2 YFSETQ. CDR3 residues: CASSSGSTDTQYF. The DNA of the CDR3 is TGCGCCAGCAGCTCCGGGAGTACAGATACGCAGTATTTT.

This chain connects TRBV5-6 to TRBJ1-5; tentatively, D is TRBD1 (5 bases). CDR3 length: 15 amino acids. Trimming stripped 0 bases from V and 4 bases from J, with 11 bases between. Per germline, CDR1 SGHDT and CDR2 YYEEEE. The CDR3 sequence: CASSLGTGGNQPQHF. The CDR3 DNA reads TGTGCCAGCAGCTTGGGGACGGGGGGGAATCAGCCCCAGCATTTT.

The V and J genes are TRBV19 and TRBJ2-1, with TRBD2 matching 8 bases. The trim removed 1 base at V and 3 bases at J, leaving 2 bases unmatched. Germline CDR1 reads LNHDA; CDR2 reads SQIVND (reference sequence). The CDR3 runs to 15 residues. CDR3 DNA sequence: TGTGCCAGTAGTATAGGCGGGAGGATCTACAATGAGCAGTTCTTC. Protein product: CASSIGGRIYNEQFF. Using reference TRBV19 and TRBJ2-1 for the parts outside the CDR3, the full variable domain is DGGITQSPKYLFRKEGQNVTLSCEQNLNHDAMYWYRQDPGQGLRLIYYSQIVNDFQKGDIAEGYSVSREKKESFPLTVTSAQKNPTAFYLCASSIGGRIYNEQFFGPGTRLTVL.

The genes are TRBV28 and TRBJ2-7; 10 bases fit TRBD2. In germline, CDR1 is MDHEN, CDR2 SYDVKM. The CDR3 sequence is 14 residues long. With V trimmed by 6 bases and J by 4 bases, 6 bases remained unmatched. In DNA form, the CDR3 reads TGTGCCAGCAGAGGTAGCGGGGGGAGGTACGAGCAGTACTTC. This encodes CASRGSGGRYEQYF.